This entry describes one TCR beta chain. Its antigen is currently unknown. This sample is drawn from a study of T cell responses to AZD1222 COVID-19 vaccine. Regarding the study as a whole: Elevations in Spike-specific TCR breadth and depth followed administration of two AZD1222 doses.

Profiling relied on immunoSEQ multiplex PCR, and the TCRdb table lists in-frame clones only, not all of them. The table records fewer than 55,000 clones, 80% to 95% of them present only once. The CDR3 loop spans 17 amino acids. Germline V lookup: CDR1 MNHEY, CDR2 SVGEGT. J gave up 2 bases and V 2 bases, and 8 bases lay outside the gene matches. The rearrangement joins TRBV6-2 or TRBV6-3 to TRBJ2-3, with 9 bases identical to TRBD2. Here the sequenced sample was peripheral blood, taken 28 days after the second AZD1222 dose. The source of this sequence is an adult who received the AZD1222 COVID-19 vaccine. CDR3 DNA sequence: TGTGCCAGCAGTTACAACGGCGGGGGGGGATACACAGATACGCAGTATTTT. This sequence encodes CASSYNGGGGYTDTQYF.